This record covers a single T cell receptor beta chain. The clone's antigen remains unknown. It has no much larger one-base neighbor in the sample; base qualities were not kept. This was a case-control study nested in a cohort of healthcare workers in London, UK, who had nasopharyngeal swab PCR tests and blood samples taken every week. Between 23 and 31 March 2020, the week of the UK lockdown, healthcare workers were enrolled and then followed up weekly for as long as 16 weeks. The sample is drawn from a study of early T cells in non-severe SARS-CoV-2 infection (dated by TCRdb to about 2021). For the study in its entirety: Because TCR sequencing was done on bulk RNA from unsorted whole blood, the alpha and beta chains could not be paired.

Based on the germline V gene, the CDR1 and CDR2 sequences are SQVTM and ANQGSEA. From cysteine to phenylalanine, the CDR3 is 15 amino acids long. CDR3 DNA is the only sequence kept; it has 45 bases, read in frame from the first base. V drops 7 bases and J drops 1 base, leaving 20 bases in between. Points the paper makes about the study in general: VDJdb matching was skewed toward anti-spike CD8 responses and likely underestimated virus-specific expansions by missing private and CD4 specificities.

Library construction relied on 5' RACE. Instrument on record: NextSeq 500. Unique molecular identifiers were attached to individual cDNA molecules in the TCR library protocol so that sequencing error and PCR bias could be corrected. TCR alpha and beta chains were both sequenced, and the abundances of alpha and beta sequences in each sample were closely correlated with each other. From the authors' description of their analysis: Decombinator V4 was used to perform V gene, J gene and CDR3 annotation of TCR sequences. TCRs were defined as expanded if a significant change between any two time points was detected under a Poisson model with p below 0.0001. TCR abundances were normalised to the total number of TCRs sequenced per sample and expressed as counts per million. MAIT TCRs were defined by TRAV1-2 paired with TRAJ12, TRAJ20 or TRAJ33, and iNKT TCRs by TRAV10 paired with TRAJ18. VDJdb, accessed 1 November 2021, was searched for CMV, EBV and SARS-CoV-2 annotated TCRs, excluding TCRs annotated for multiple antigens. The public reads were quality trimmed at Q25 with fastp and then assembled into clones with MiXCR by TCRdb, keeping productive beta chains. Each record represents a unique CDR3 protein, reported with the most common genes and DNA among its rows. The authors' filters were not applied to this entry. Counted in this sample were approximately 81,000 distinct CDR3 sequences; roughly 13% of them appeared once. Jointly, the top ten make up around 3% of the sample.

This TCR was recovered from an adult who was a healthcare worker with PCR-confirmed SARS-CoV-2 infection or an uninfected control (not recorded which). Sequenced: whole blood. Here the chain combines TRBV29-1 and TRBJ2-7; the D gene is tentatively TRBD1 or TRBD2, each matching 7 bases. The CDR3 region reads CSARQGAGDSYEQYF. The DNA sequence follows: TGCAGCGCTCGACAGGGCGCGGGGGATTCCTACGAGCAGTACTTC.